The 12 T cell receptor beta chains listed next were all sequenced from one sample in a study of shared clonotypes between healthy human individuals. Data came from immunoSEQ multiplex PCR; TCRdb stores just in-frame clones and leaves some out. The sample holds around 530,000 clones; around 77% are singletons and the top ten take around 12%. Sequencing used PBMCs. These receptors were obtained from a woman aged 40 to 49 in good health. Some clones in this sample may be carry-over from other donors' samples.

The chain has TRBV11-2 and TRBJ2-7; 10 positions agree with TRBD2. CDR3 length: 15 amino acids. Germline values: CDR1 SGHAT, CDR2 FQNNGV. V lost 5 bases and J lost 2; bases outside the gene matches: 6. CDR3 nucleotides: TGTGCCAGCAGCGCCGGACTAGCGGAGACCTACGAGCAGTACTTC. Translated: CASSAGLAETYEQYF. The full variable domain, in which reference TRBV11-2 and TRBJ2-7 provide the parts outside the CDR3, is EAGVAQSPRYKIIEKRQSVAFWCNPISGHATLYWYQQILGQGPKLLIQFQNNGVVDDSQLPKDRFSAERLKGVDSTLKIQPAKLEDSAVYLCASSAGLAETYEQYFGPGTRLTVT.

The rearrangement joins TRBV2 to TRBJ2-7, with 12 bases fitting TRBD1. The CDR3 is made up of 17 amino acids. CDR1 and CDR2 (germline): SNHLY, FYNNEI. Trimming took 6 bases from V and 5 from J; bases not matched to a gene: 14. Here the CDR3 reads CASSPTWGQGASNEQYF. The CDR3 region has the DNA TGTGCCAGCAGCCCCACGTGGGGACAGGGGGCGAGCAACGAGCAGTACTTC.

This chain connects TRBV4-2 to TRBJ2-1, with 9 bases lining up with TRBD2. Trimming took 0 bases from V and 8 from J; bases not matched to a gene: 11. CDR3 size: 17 residues. Germline CDR1 and CDR2: LGHNA and YNFKEQ. As DNA, the CDR3 is TGTGCCAGCAGCCAAGACTCCGGGATAGCGGGAGTTTATGAGCAGTTCTTC. It codes for CASSQDSGIAGVYEQFF.

This clone came up a few times. The rearrangement links TRBV7-7 to TRBJ2-5, with 9 bases lining up with TRBD2. The CDR3 totals 16 residues. Germline V gives CDR1 SSHAT, CDR2 FNYEAQ (reference sequence). Trimming cost V 6 bases and J 2 bases; bases outside gene matches: 10. DNA of the CDR3: TGTGCCAGCAGTAAATCCGGGACTAGCCCGCAAGAGACCCAGTACTTC. Translating gives CASSKSGTSPQETQYF.

The J gene is TRBJ2-1, the V gene TRBV5-1; TRBD2 matches 9 bases. V lost 5 bases, J lost 4 bases, and 7 bases stayed unmatched. The CDR3 length is 15 residues. Germline V gene data show CDR1 as SGHRS and CDR2 as YFSETQ. The DNA of the CDR3 is TGCGCCAGCAGTTCACGGACTAGCGTTTACAATGAGCAGTTCTTC. This gives the protein CASSSRTSVYNEQFF.

The chain employs TRBV7-9 and TRBJ2-7; 11 bases are shared with TRBD2. V shed 2 bases and J 5 bases; nucleotides not matched to a gene: 8. This CDR3 has 16 amino acids. In germline, CDR1 is SEHNR, CDR2 FQNEAQ (reference sequence). The CDR3 region has the DNA TGTGCCAGCAGCTTAAGGCAGACTAGCGGGAAGGACGAGCAGTACTTC. Its protein is CASSLRQTSGKDEQYF.

The chain has TRBV19 and TRBJ2-4; TRBD1 matches at 7 bases. Germline-derived CDR1 and CDR2 are LNHDA and SQIVND (reference sequence). V was pared by 1 base and J by 5 bases, with 2 bases of the junction left unmatched. This CDR3 region has 14 residues. The CDR3 spells CASSIVTGENIQYF. CDR3 bases: TGTGCCAGTAGTATAGTTACAGGGGAAAACATTCAGTACTTC.

This chain joins TRBV27 and TRBJ1-1; possible D gene TRBD1, 5 bases. Germline CDR1 and CDR2: MNHEY and SMNVEV (reference sequence). V lost 5 bases and J 5 bases, leaving 15 bases between the germline ends. This CDR3 is built from 14 residues. CDR3 residues: CASSPRQGITEAFF. CDR3 bases: TGTGCCAGCAGTCCCCGGCAGGGAATAACTGAAGCTTTCTTT.

Ten or more counts support this clone. The chain links TRBV10-2 to TRBJ2-7; D perhaps matches TRBD1 (5 bases). The CDR3 sequence is 12 residues long. V lost 6 bases to trimming and J lost 0 bases, with 6 bases between them. CDR1 and CDR2 from the germline V gene are WSHSY and SAAADI. In DNA, the CDR3 is TGCGCCAGCAGGGACAACTCCTACGAGCAGTACTTC. Encoded protein: CASRDNSYEQYF.

The chain recombines TRBV30 with TRBJ2-2; perhaps TRBD1 as D (5 bases). The CDR3 extends over 15 amino acids. Germline assignment: CDR1 GTSNPN and CDR2 SVGIG (reference sequence). V lost 4 bases and J 6 bases, leaving 18 bases between the germline ends. This CDR3 reads CAWNQGKVMPGELFF. The CDR3 DNA reads as TGTGCCTGGAACCAGGGAAAGGTTATGCCCGGGGAGCTGTTTTTT.

This chain joins TRBV7-9 and TRBJ1-5, with a weak D call TRBD1 (6 bases). V was trimmed by 5 bases and J by 11 bases, leaving 10 bases between them. This CDR3 is 11 amino acids long. Germline CDR1 reads SEHNR; CDR2 reads FQNEAQ (reference sequence). The CDR3 sequence is CASSEGGAQHF. The CDR3, as DNA: TGTGCCAGCAGCGAGGGGGGGGCCCAGCATTTT.

As regards this clone: It may be a read error: a sequence one base away is much more abundant. The CDR3 DNA reads TGTGCCAGCAGCTTAGTTGTGGACACTGAAGCTTTCTTT. Its translation: CASSLVVDTEAFF. The chain couples TRBV11-1 to TRBJ1-1, with D unresolved. CDR1 is SGHAT, CDR2 FQDESV, per germline (reference sequence). CDR3 size: 13 residues. Trimming took 1 base from V and 3 from J, leaving 6 bases between them. Variable domain in full (rest from reference TRBV11-1 and TRBJ1-1): EAEVAQSPRYKITEKSQAVAFWCDPISGHATLYWYRQILGQGPELLVQFQDESVVDDSQLPKDRFSAERLKGVDSTLKIQPAELGDSAMYLCASSLVVDTEAFFGQGTRLTVV.